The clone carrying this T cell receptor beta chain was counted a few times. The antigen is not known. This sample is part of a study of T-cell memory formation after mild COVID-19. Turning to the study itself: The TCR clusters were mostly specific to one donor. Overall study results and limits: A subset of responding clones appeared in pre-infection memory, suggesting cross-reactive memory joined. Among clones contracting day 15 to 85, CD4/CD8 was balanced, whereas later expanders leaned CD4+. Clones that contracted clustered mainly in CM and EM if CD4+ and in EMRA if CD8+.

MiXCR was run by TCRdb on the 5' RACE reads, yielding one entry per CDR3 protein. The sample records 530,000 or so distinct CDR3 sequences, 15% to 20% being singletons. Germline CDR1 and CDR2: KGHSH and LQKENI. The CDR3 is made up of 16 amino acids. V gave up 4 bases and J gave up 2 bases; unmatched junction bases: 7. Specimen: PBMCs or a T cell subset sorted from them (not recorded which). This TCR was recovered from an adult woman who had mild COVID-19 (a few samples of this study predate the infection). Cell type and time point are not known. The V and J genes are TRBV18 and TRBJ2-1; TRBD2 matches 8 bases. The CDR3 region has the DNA TGTGCCAGCTCACGGGATTTCGGGGGGGCCTACAATGAGCAGTTCTTC. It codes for CASSRDFGGAYNEQFF.